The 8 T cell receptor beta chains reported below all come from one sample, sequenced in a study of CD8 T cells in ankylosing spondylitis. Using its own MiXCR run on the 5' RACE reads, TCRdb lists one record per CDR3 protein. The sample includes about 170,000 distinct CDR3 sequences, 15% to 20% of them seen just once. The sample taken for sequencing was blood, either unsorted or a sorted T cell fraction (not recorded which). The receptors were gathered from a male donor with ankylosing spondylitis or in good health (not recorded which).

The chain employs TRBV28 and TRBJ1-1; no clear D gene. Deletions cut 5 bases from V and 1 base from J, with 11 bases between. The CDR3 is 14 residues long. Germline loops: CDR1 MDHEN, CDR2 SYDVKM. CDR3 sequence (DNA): TGTGCCAGCAGTACCCGACATTCGAACACTGAAGCTTTCTTT. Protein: CASSTRHSNTEAFF.

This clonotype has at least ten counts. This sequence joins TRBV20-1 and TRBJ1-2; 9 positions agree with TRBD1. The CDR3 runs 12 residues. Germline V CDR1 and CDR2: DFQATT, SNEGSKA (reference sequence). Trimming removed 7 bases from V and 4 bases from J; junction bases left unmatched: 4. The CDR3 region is CSDRQGGYGYTF. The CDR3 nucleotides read TGCAGTGATCGACAGGGGGGCTATGGCTACACCTTC.

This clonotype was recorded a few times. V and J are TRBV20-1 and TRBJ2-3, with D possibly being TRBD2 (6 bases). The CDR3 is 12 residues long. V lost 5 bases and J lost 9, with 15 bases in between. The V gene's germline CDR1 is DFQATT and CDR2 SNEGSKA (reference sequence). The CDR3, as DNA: TGCAGTGCTGAAATTAGCGGTCTAACGCAGTATTTT. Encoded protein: CSAEISGLTQYF.

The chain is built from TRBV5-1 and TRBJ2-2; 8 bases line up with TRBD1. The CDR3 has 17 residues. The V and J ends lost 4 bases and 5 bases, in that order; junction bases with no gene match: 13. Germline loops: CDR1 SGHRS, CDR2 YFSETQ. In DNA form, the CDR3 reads TGCGCCAGCAGCCCCTCCTCTCAGGGGGCGCGGACCGGGGAGCTGTTTTTT. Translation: CASSPSSQGARTGELFF.

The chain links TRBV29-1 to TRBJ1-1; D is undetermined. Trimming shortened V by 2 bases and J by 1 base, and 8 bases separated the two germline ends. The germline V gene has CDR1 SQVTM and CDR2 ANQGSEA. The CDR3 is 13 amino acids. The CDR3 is CSVEPWRNTEAFF. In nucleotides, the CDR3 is TGCAGCGTTGAACCTTGGAGGAACACTGAAGCTTTCTTT.

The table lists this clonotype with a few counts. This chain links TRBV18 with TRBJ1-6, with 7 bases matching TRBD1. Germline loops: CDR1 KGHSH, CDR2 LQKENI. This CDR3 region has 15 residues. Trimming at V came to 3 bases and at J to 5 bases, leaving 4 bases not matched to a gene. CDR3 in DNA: TGTGCCAGCTCACCCGGACAGGCCGATAATTCACCCCTCCACTTT. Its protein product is CASSPGQADNSPLHF.

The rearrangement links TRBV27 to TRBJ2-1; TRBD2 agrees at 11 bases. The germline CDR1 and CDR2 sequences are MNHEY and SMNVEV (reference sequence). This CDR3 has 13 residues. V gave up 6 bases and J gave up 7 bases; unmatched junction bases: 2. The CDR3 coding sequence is TGTGCCAGCAGGGGACTAGCGGAGAATGAGCAGTTCTTC. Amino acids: CASRGLAENEQFF.

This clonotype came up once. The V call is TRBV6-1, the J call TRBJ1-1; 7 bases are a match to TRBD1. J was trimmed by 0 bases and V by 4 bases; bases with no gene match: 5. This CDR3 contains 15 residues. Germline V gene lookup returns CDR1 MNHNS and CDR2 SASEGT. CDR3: CASSVADRVNTEAFF. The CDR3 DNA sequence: TGTGCCAGCAGTGTGGCCGACAGGGTGAACACTGAAGCTTTCTTT.